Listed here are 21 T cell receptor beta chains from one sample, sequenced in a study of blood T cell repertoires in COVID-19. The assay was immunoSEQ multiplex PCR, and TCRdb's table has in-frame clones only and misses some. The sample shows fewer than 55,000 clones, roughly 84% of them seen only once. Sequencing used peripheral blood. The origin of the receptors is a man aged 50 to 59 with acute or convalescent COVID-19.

The CDR3 DNA sequence: TGTGCCAGCAGCTTAGGATTGGGACTTAGTCAAGAGACCCAGTACTTC. Protein sequence: CASSLGLGLSQETQYF. The rearrangement uses TRBV11-3 and TRBJ2-5; tentative D call: TRBD2 (6 bases). Between the trimmed V and J ends, which lost 1 base and 2 bases, there was a span of 14 bases. Germline V gives CDR1 SGHNT, CDR2 YENEEA. The CDR3 sequence is 16 residues long.

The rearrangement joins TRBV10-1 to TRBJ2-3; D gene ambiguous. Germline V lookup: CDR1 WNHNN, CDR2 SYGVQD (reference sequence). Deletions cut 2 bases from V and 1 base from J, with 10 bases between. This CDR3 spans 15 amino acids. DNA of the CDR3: TGCGCCAGCAGTGAGCGCCGCCGGGGCACAGATACGCAGTATTTT. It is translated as CASSERRRGTDTQYF.

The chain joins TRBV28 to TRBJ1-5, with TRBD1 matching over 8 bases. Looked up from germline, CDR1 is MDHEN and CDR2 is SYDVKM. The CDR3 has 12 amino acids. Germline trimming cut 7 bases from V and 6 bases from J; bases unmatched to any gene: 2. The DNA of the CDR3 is TGTGCCAGCAATACAGGGGGTCAGCCCCAGCATTTT. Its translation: CASNTGGQPQHF.

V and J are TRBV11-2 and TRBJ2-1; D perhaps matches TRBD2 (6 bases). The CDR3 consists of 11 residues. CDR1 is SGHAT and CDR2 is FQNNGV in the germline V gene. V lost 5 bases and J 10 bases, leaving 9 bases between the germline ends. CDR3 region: CASSARGEQFF. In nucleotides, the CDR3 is TGTGCCAGCAGCGCCCGGGGGGAGCAGTTCTTC.

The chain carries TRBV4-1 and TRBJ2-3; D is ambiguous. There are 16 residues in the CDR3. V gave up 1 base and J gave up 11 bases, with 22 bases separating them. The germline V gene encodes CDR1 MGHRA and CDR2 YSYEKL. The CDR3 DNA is TGCGCCAGCAGCCAAGGACGACTGGGTGCGGAACAAATGCAGTATTTT. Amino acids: CASSQGRLGAEQMQYF.

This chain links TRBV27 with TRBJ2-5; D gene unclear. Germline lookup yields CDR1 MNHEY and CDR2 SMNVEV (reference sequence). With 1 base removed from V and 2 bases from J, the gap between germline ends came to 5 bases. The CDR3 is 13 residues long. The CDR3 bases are TGTGCCAGCAGTTTATACACACAAGAGACCCAGTACTTC. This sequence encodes CASSLYTQETQYF.

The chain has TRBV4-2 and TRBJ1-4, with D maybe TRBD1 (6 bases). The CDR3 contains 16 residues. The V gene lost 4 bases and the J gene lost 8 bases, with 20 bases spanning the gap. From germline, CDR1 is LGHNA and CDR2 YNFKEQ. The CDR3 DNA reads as TGTGCCAGCAGCCCTTCCATATCCACAGGGTCAGAAAAACTGTTTTTT. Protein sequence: CASSPSISTGSEKLFF.

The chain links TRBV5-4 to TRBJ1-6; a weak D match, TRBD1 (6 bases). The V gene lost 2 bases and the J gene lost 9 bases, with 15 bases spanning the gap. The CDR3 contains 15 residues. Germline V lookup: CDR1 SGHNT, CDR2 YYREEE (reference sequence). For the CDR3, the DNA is TGTGCCAGCAGCTTTGGGGCAGGGGCAGGTTCACCCCTCCACTTT. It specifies CASSFGAGAGSPLHF.

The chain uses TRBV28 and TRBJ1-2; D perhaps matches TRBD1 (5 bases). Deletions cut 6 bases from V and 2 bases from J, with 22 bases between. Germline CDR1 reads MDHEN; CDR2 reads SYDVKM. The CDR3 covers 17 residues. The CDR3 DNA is TGTGCCAGCAGCGTCCCGACAGACGTAAAACCAAACTATGGCTACACCTTC. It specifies CASSVPTDVKPNYGYTF.

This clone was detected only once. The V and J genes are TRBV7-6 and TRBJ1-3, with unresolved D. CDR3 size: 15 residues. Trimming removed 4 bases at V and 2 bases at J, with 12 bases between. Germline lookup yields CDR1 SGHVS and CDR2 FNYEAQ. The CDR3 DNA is TGTGCCAGCAGCTCGCCAACAGAAACTGGAAACACCATATATTTT. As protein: CASSSPTETGNTIYF.

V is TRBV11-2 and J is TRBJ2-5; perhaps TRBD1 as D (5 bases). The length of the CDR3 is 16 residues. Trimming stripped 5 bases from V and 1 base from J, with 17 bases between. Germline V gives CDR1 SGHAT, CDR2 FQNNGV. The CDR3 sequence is CASSPVSTESQETQYF. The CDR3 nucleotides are TGTGCCAGCAGCCCCGTTTCGACAGAGTCCCAAGAGACCCAGTACTTC. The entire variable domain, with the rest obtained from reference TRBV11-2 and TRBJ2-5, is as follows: EAGVAQSPRYKIIEKRQSVAFWCNPISGHATLYWYQQILGQGPKLLIQFQNNGVVDDSQLPKDRFSAERLKGVDSTLKIQPAKLEDSAVYLCASSPVSTESQETQYFGPGTRLLVL.

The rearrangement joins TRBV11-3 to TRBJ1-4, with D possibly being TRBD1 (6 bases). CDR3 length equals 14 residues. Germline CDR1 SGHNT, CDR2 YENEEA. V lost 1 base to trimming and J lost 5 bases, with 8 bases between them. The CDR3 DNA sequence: TGTGCCAGCAGCTTAGGTGGACAGAATGAAAAACTGTTTTTT. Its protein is CASSLGGQNEKLFF.

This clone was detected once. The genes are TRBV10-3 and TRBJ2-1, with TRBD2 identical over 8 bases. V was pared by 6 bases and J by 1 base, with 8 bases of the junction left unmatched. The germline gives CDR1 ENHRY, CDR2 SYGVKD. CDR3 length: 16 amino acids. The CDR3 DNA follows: TGTGCCATCAGAGCAGCGGCGGGGGGTTCCTACAATGAGCAGTTCTTC. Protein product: CAIRAAAGGSYNEQFF.

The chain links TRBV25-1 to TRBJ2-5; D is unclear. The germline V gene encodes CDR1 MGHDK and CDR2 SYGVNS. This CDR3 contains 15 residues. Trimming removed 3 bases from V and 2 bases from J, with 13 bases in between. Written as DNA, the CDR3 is TGTGCCAGCAGTGATCGAGGCGGCCCACAAGAGACCCAGTACTTC. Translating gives CASSDRGGPQETQYF.

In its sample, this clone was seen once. CDR3 protein: CASSSGGYRGQPQHF. The DNA of the CDR3 is TGTGCCAGCAGCTCCGGTGGGTACCGCGGTCAGCCCCAGCATTTT. This chain connects TRBV7-9 to TRBJ1-5; D not resolved. CDR3 size: 15 residues. CDR1 is SEHNR, CDR2 FQNEAQ, per germline (reference sequence). V was cut by 4 bases and J by 6 bases, with 16 bases left in between.

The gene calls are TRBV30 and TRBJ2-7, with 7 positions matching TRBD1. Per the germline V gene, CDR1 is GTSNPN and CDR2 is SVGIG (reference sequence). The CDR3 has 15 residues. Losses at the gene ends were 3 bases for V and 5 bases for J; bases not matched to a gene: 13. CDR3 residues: CAWRGGRDTRDEQYF. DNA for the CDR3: TGTGCCTGGAGAGGGGGCCGGGACACGAGGGACGAGCAGTACTTC.

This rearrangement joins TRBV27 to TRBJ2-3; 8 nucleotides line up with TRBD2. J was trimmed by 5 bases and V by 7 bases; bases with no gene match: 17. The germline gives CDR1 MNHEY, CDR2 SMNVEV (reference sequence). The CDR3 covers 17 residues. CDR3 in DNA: TGTGCCAGCATTGCCGTACTCAGCGGGGGCGGGGGAGATACGCAGTATTTT. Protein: CASIAVLSGGGGDTQYF.

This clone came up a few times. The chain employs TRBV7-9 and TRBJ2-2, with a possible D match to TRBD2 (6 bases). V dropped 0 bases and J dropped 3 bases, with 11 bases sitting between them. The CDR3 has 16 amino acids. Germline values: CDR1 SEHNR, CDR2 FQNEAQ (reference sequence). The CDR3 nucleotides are TGTGCCAGCAGCTTAGCGGGCGGGATGGACACCGGGGAGCTGTTTTTT. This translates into CASSLAGGMDTGELFF.

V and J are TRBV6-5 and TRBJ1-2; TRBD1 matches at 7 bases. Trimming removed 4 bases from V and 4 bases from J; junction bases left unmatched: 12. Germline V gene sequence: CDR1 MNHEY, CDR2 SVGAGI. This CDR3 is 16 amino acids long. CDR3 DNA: TGTGCCAGCAGTTTCATGTCGACAGGGATGGCCTATGGCTACACCTTC. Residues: CASSFMSTGMAYGYTF.

DNA for the CDR3: TGTGCCACCAGTGATCCGACCAGGACAGATACGCAGTATTTT. This gives the protein CATSDPTRTDTQYF. The chain is built from TRBV24-1 and TRBJ2-3, with no clear D. Germline V gene lookup returns CDR1 KGHDR and CDR2 SFDVKD. This CDR3 spans 14 amino acids. Trimming took off 3 bases at V and 3 bases at J, with 9 bases between the two ends.

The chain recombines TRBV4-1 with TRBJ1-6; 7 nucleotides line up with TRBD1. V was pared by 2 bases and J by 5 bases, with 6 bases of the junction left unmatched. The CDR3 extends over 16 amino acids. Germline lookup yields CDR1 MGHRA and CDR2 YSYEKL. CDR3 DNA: TGCGCCAGCAGCCAATCCTCCGGGACAGATAATTCACCCCTCCACTTT. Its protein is CASSQSSGTDNSPLHF.